One T cell receptor (beta chain) is described in this entry. Its antigen is currently not known. Base qualities are not at hand, and no much larger clone is one base apart. The sample originates from a study of shared clonotypes between healthy human individuals (TCRdb year 2020). Notes on the research overall: The cohort comprised a couple of women and three men aged 18 to 49 years. For each donor, CD4 naive and CD4 memory were each given three plates, CD8 naive was given two plates, and CD8 memory was given one plate. To estimate repertoire size and how much clonotype sharing occurs between individuals, the study deeply sequenced the blood TCR repertoires of several healthy adults. Libraries were prepared and TCR repertoires were sequenced by different laboratories using diverse techniques, in order to increase sequencing depth and limit assay-specific biases. Leukapheresis yielded between about 0.9 and 8.9 billion PBMCs per donor.

CD8 naive samples were obtained by positive selection for CCR7 among CD45RO-negative cells, yielding a CD45RA+CCR7+ population from which TemRA cells were excluded. Donors were healthy HIV-negative adults with no recently reported acute infections or vaccinations. All donors were Caucasian adults living in Nashville, Tennessee, USA. Blood was collected by leukapheresis, and PBMCs were isolated by Ficoll-Histopaque density gradient centrifugation and then cryopreserved in liquid nitrogen vapor phase. Purity and quantity of every magnetically sorted T cell population were checked by analytical flow cytometry. From each sorted fraction, genomic DNA was isolated and quantified by UV absorbance on a Nanodrop 2000c. Reading from cysteine to phenylalanine, the CDR3 counts 16 amino acids. Of all the DNA, just the CDR3 is kept, 48 bases in frame from base 1. V loses 5 bases, J loses 5 bases, and the germline ends lie 19 bases apart. The germline V gene (reference sequence) supplies CDR1 MNHEY and CDR2 SMNVEV.

What the research found in general, with its limitations: About 5% of naive CD4, 3.5% of naive CD8, roughly 2.5% of memory CD4, and around 0.42% of memory CD8 clonotypes were shared across several donors. Even with the large sequencing depth, rarefaction of the sorted-subset datasets indicated that sequencing was incomplete. Larger estimated clonotype richness was generally found for naive subsets than for memory subsets. Higher generation probabilities were observed for clonotypes shared by all four sorted-subset donors than for non-shared clonotypes. Pairwise subsampling led to the expectation that sequencing depth would affect the degree of clonotype sharing among donors. Sampling was restricted to blood, and TCR repertoires in tissue are likely to differ from TCR repertoires in blood. The genetic and exposure-history diversity represented was limited by the small number of donors.

TCR CDR3 regions were amplified from genomic DNA by multiplex PCR using the deep immunoSEQ assay. Extracted genomic DNA from each cell subset was distributed evenly across all wells of several immunoSEQ 96-well plates, and each plate was treated as a replicate. For sorted subsets, each replicate PCR was loaded with 200 ng genomic DNA, equivalent to roughly 30,000 T cell genomes. Purified libraries were measured with a Qubit 3.0 fluorometer, size-checked on a Bioanalyzer 2100, and measured again with the KAPA Library Quantification kit. A separate single-read 150-cycle Illumina NextSeq 550 flow cell was used to sequence each immunoSEQ 96-well plate. Concerning the study's data processing: Because the immunoSEQ output included only junctional sequences and no quality scores, the filtering could not be the same as the filtering used for full-length reads. Sequences were annotated with PyIR, a Python wrapper for IgBLAST v1.9, and V/J genes and CDR3 were assigned using IMGT germline references. Any read was removed if the V/J assignment was weak (E-value above 1e-6), the CDR3 was missing, or the read contained stop codons, out-of-frame junctions, or ambiguous translated residues. V3J clonotypes were defined as sequences sharing the same inferred V gene, J gene, and CDR3 amino acid sequence. The percentage overlap between two repertoires was calculated by dividing the number of shared unique clonotypes by the size of the smaller repertoire. RTK rarefaction, the Chao1 estimator, and Recon v2.1 estimates of unobserved clonotypes were used to assess repertoire richness. For all TCRbeta clonotypes obtained by the gDNA method from four donors, generation probabilities were computed with OLGA. In TCRdb, the immuneACCESS table is reduced to in-frame sequences with V and J assigned. These tables do not hold every clone; where another copy was compared, an unresolved V gene accounts for under half, and the others remain unexplained. That table supplies the V and J calls and clone size; D and trimming were determined from the DNA. Recorded for this sample are around 2.1 million clones; roughly 91% of them occurred a single time. Jointly, the top ten make up more than 1.5% of the sample.

The receptor chain draws on TRBV27 and TRBJ1-5, with the D gene call left open. The source material was naive CD8+ T cells from PBMCs. What the cell subset or site label conveys for this sample: CD45RA+CCR7+. The TCR comes from a man between 18 and 29 years old in good health. Some clones in this sample may be carry-over from other donors' samples. The DNA is as follows: TGTGCCAGCAGTCAACATCCTGACCCGTATGATCAGCCCCAGCATTTT. The resulting protein is CASSQHPDPYDQPQHF.